This T cell receptor (beta chain) is drawn from a study of PD-1 blockade in classical Hodgkin lymphoma (dated by TCRdb to the early 2020s). A note on the overall study: Nivolumab dosing was 3 mg/kg intravenously every 2 weeks, continuing until either disease progression or unacceptable toxicity. The study used CyTOF and TCR beta sequencing to define a peripheral blood immune signature of response to PD-1 blockade in classical Hodgkin lymphoma. The paper's findings and limits, for the study overall: Lower diversity was seen in patients whose nivolumab began less than 1 year after ASCT, and these patients were left out of later analyses so that immune reconstitution would not confound the results. Trial patients with a complete response had baseline diversity similar to that of newly diagnosed patients, while partial responders and progressors had significantly lower diversity. By C4D1, a significant rise was seen in CD4+ TCR diversity but not in CD8+ TCR diversity (p=0.0027 vs p=0.16), and the rise was most apparent among complete responders (p=0.02). The study covered only a single clinical trial cohort, and the causes of the repertoire differences, possibly disease activity or prior therapy, were still not defined. Baseline TCR diversity was reported as lower in newly diagnosed patients than in healthy donors, and lower still in relapsed/refractory patients.

This clone was found a few times. Its antigen is currently not known. Per-base quality was not reported, and no clone a single base away is much larger than it. V trim: 5 bases; J trim: 0 bases; unmatched bases: 5. From the cysteine up to the phenylalanine, the CDR3 has a length of 15 residues. Solely the CDR3 DNA is kept, with 45 bases framed from the first base. Sequences MNHEY (CDR1) and SMNVEV (CDR2) are obtained from the germline V gene (reference sequence). Genomic DNA was isolated using the Qiagen DNeasy kit from unsorted PBMCs as well as from negatively selected CD4+ and CD8+ fractions. TCR beta CDR3 regions were amplified by immunoSEQ multiplex PCR using primers annealing to V and J segments. Amplification bias was minimized using a synthetic immune receptor repertoire, and residual bias was removed computationally after sequencing. On the study's bioinformatics: Repertoire diversity was quantified as the Shannon entropy index using custom Python scripts. Unsorted, CD4+ and CD8+ repertoires were analyzed separately, except in combined analyses where CD4+ and CD8+ sequences were merged in silico. Clonal expansion was defined as a frequency increase of at least 2-fold after treatment compared with C1D1, and clones undetected at baseline were assigned a pseudocount of 0.5. Clones with 0 or 1 copy at C1D1 were classified as singleton clones, and clones with 2 or more copies were classified as non-singleton clones. Clones expanded in unsorted samples were annotated as CD4+, CD8+ or unknown by matching protein sequences in sorted samples from the same patient. Diversity changes from C1D1 to C4D1 were tested in paired samples using Wilcoxon tests. In TCRdb, the immuneACCESS table is reduced to in-frame sequences with V and J assigned. These tables do not hold every clone; where another copy was compared, an unresolved V gene accounts for under half, and the others remain unexplained. V and J calls and clone size are those listed in that table; D and trimming were worked out from the DNA. In this sample the table shows 45,000 to 55,000 clones, 65% to 85% of which occur a single time. Around 17% of the sample comes from the top ten.

The time point label corresponds to: cycle 1 day 1 (C1D1), immediately before nivolumab initiation. All trial patients had relapsed after autologous stem cell transplantation, with cohorts A, B and C differing in prior brentuximab vedotin exposure. The trial cohort included 55 to 65 patients with relapsed/refractory classical Hodgkin lymphoma, and each patient had a best overall response of complete response, partial response or progressive disease. Single-agent nivolumab was administered to trial patients in the multi-cohort phase II CheckMate 205 trial. An independent review committee assessed best overall response by applying the 2007 International Working Group response criteria. Trial PBMCs were collected immediately before nivolumab initiation (C1D1) and during therapy at cycle 2 day 1 and cycle 4 day 1. Peripheral blood was collected in 8 mL Vacutainer Cell Preparation Tubes, from which PBMCs were isolated by centrifugation and then cryopreserved.

This receptor chain uses TRBV27 and TRBJ2-7; TRBD2 matches 9 bases in the middle. The receptor's source is a human donor with classical Hodgkin lymphoma. The sample here was peripheral blood mononuclear cells (PBMCs), taken at baseline. The CDR3 protein: CASSTAGGRSYEQYF. The sequenced DNA: TGTGCCAGCAGTACAGCGGGAGGACGCTCCTACGAGCAGTACTTC.